What follows are 19 T cell receptor beta chains derived from one specimen sequenced in a study of blood T cell repertoires in COVID-19. Some clones are missing from TCRdb's copy, which holds only in-frame ones; the method was immunoSEQ multiplex PCR. The repertoire consists of approximately 260,000 clones, with about 80% occurring once and the leading ten covering about 9.5%. Sequences were obtained from peripheral blood. The receptors originated from a woman over 75 with acute or convalescent COVID-19.

This CDR3 is CASSFRDKRNQPQHF. As DNA, the CDR3 is TGTGCCAGCAGCTTTAGGGACAAACGAAATCAGCCCCAGCATTTT. The chain has TRBV12-1 and TRBJ1-5; no DNA check was done on the table's D call, TRBD1. TRBV12-1 is a documented pseudogene. The CDR3 has 15 residues.

The rearrangement uses TRBV6-6 and TRBJ2-1; 13 nucleotides align to TRBD2. Per germline, CDR1 MNHNY and CDR2 SVGAGI (reference sequence). After removal of 8 bases from V and 3 bases from J, the junction contained 16 bases not matched to a gene. The CDR3 has 19 residues. CDR3 in amino acids: CASRPYTTSGGPRYNEQFF. CDR3 nucleotides: TGTGCCAGCCGTCCCTACACGACTAGCGGGGGGCCCCGCTACAATGAGCAGTTCTTC.

This sequence joins TRBV19 and TRBJ1-1, with 10 bases that match TRBD1. The CDR3 contains 15 residues. Germline V gene sequence: CDR1 LNHDA, CDR2 SQIVND (reference sequence). The V segment lost 5 bases and the J segment 2 bases; nucleotides outside the gene matches: 5. The CDR3 protein is CASSFRDRGNTEAFF. CDR3 DNA sequence: TGTGCCAGTAGTTTCCGGGACAGGGGTAACACTGAAGCTTTCTTT.

This chain joins TRBV27 and TRBJ2-1; no firm D call. Germline CDR1 reads MNHEY; CDR2 reads SMNVEV (reference sequence). V shed 3 bases and J shed 6 bases, with 15 bases lying between them. CDR3 length: 15 amino acids. The CDR3 protein is CASSFSRSEINEQFF. In DNA form, the CDR3 reads TGTGCCAGCAGTTTCTCCAGGTCGGAAATCAATGAGCAGTTCTTC.

CDR3 residues: CASSPGQGIYNEQFF. Here the CDR3 DNA reads TGTGCCAGCAGTCCGGGACAGGGTATATACAATGAGCAGTTCTTC. The chain combines TRBV6-6 with TRBJ2-1, with TRBD1 identical over 9 bases. The CDR3 extends over 15 amino acids. J was trimmed by 4 bases and V by 5 bases; bases with no gene match: 6. CDR1 MNHNY and CDR2 SVGAGI come from the germline V gene (reference sequence).

The V and J genes are TRBV28 and TRBJ2-5; D call uncertain. The CDR3 is 13 amino acids. V lost 4 bases to trimming and J lost 6 bases, with 12 bases between them. Germline lookup yields CDR1 MDHEN and CDR2 SYDVKM. CDR3 coding DNA: TGTGCCAGCAGTTCCCCGACTCTAAAGACCCAGTACTTC. This sequence encodes CASSSPTLKTQYF.

J is TRBJ2-7 and V is TRBV29-1; D ambiguous. Germline V gene sequence: CDR1 SQVTM, CDR2 ANQGSEA. V lost 4 bases, J lost 0 bases, and 10 bases lay in between. The CDR3 contains 13 residues. The CDR3 protein is CSVVGVTSYEQYF. The CDR3 coding sequence is TGCAGCGTTGTGGGCGTCACCTCCTACGAGCAGTACTTC.

J is TRBJ2-3 and V is TRBV28; 8 bases fit TRBD1. Germline V lookup: CDR1 MDHEN, CDR2 SYDVKM. V lost 8 bases to trimming and J lost 2 bases; unmatched junction nucleotides: 9. The CDR3 runs to 15 residues. CDR3 nucleotides: TGTGCCAGCGGGACAGGCGGAGTAGCCACAGATACGCAGTATTTT. This gives the protein CASGTGGVATDTQYF.

The chain links TRBV7-9 to TRBJ1-2; 10 nucleotides match TRBD1. The CDR3 totals 15 residues. Germline V gene data show CDR1 as SEHNR and CDR2 as FQNEAQ (reference sequence). J gave up 6 bases and V 0 bases, and 4 bases lay outside the gene matches. The DNA of the CDR3 is TGTGCCAGCAGCTTAGCCGGGACAGGGGAGGATGGCTACACCTTC. This sequence encodes CASSLAGTGEDGYTF.

This sequence joins TRBV25-1 and TRBJ1-3; 12 bases match TRBD1. Germline V gene sequence: CDR1 MGHDK, CDR2 SYGVNS. CDR3 size: 15 residues. V dropped 6 bases and J dropped 3; count of bases not matched to a gene: 3. CDR3 in amino acids: CASRGTGGSGNTIYF. The CDR3 nucleotides are TGTGCCAGCAGAGGGACAGGGGGCAGTGGAAACACCATATATTTT. Looking up the rest from reference TRBV25-1 and TRBJ1-3 gives the full variable domain: EADIYQTPRYLVIGTGKKITLECSQTMGHDKMYWYQQDPGMELHLIHYSYGVNSTEKGDLSSESTVSRIRTEHFPLTLESARPSHTSQYLCASRGTGGSGNTIYFGEGSWLTVV.

This clone was found once. The V call is TRBV27, the J call TRBJ1-6; 10 positions agree with TRBD1. CDR1 MNHEY and CDR2 SMNVEV come from the germline V gene (reference sequence). The CDR3 totals 14 residues. Unmatched junction bases numbered 6, after V lost 6 bases and J lost 10 bases. CDR3 region: CASSSGTGVSPLHF. The CDR3 bases are TGTGCCAGCAGCAGCGGGACAGGGGTCTCACCCCTCCACTTT.

The rearrangement joins TRBV6-5 to TRBJ2-7; 8 bases map to TRBD1. The CDR3 spans 14 residues. V lost 6 bases to trimming and J lost 4 bases; unmatched junction nucleotides: 8. CDR1 MNHEY and CDR2 SVGAGI come from the germline V gene. CDR3 bases: TGTGCCAGCAGGAAAGGACAGGGCGCTTACGAGCAGTACTTC. The encoded protein is CASRKGQGAYEQYF.

V and J are TRBV3-1 (or the pseudogene TRBV3-2) and TRBJ2-3; TRBD2 matches at 13 bases. This CDR3 region has 19 residues. The germline CDR1 and CDR2 sequences are LGHDT and YNNKEL (reference sequence). Trimming took 0 bases from V and 0 from J; bases not matched to a gene: 6. CDR3 nucleotide sequence: TGTGCCAGCAGCCAAGATCTAGGGACTAGCGGGATAAGCACAGATACGCAGTATTTT. Translated, it gives CASSQDLGTSGISTDTQYF.

This clone was counted only a few times. This sample also contains other DNA sequences that code for the same CDR3. The V call is TRBV15, the J call TRBJ1-6, with a weak D call TRBD1 (5 bases). This CDR3 has 13 amino acids. Trimming stripped 5 bases from V and 7 bases from J, with 9 bases between. CDR1 is LNHNV and CDR2 is YYDKDF in the germline V gene (reference sequence). The CDR3 DNA reads TGTGCCACCAGCCGCGGGGGGAATTCACCCCTCCACTTT. The encoded protein is CATSRGGNSPLHF.

This clone was seen only once. V gene TRBV5-1 combines with J gene TRBJ1-2; TRBD1 agrees at 10 bases. The CDR3 loop spans 15 amino acids. From germline, CDR1 is SGHRS and CDR2 YFSETQ. The trim removed 4 bases at V and 1 base at J, leaving 4 bases unmatched. CDR3 amino acids: CASSPGTGDNYGYTF. The CDR3 bases are TGCGCCAGCAGCCCGGGGACAGGGGATAACTATGGCTACACCTTC.

This clone has just a few counts. V is TRBV10-3 and J is TRBJ1-2; D is ambiguous. V dropped 9 bases and J dropped 1 base, with 15 bases sitting between them. Per germline, CDR1 ENHRY and CDR2 SYGVKD. This CDR3 has 14 residues. CDR3 residues: CAITPRGNNYGYTF. CDR3 nucleotides: TGTGCCATAACCCCCCGGGGAAATAACTATGGCTACACCTTC.

The chain employs TRBV19 and TRBJ1-2; the match to TRBD1 covers 11 bases. This CDR3 contains 15 residues. V was clipped by 4 bases and J by 7 bases; unmatched bases: 8. Germline V gives CDR1 LNHDA, CDR2 SQIVND (reference sequence). CDR3 DNA sequence: TGTGCCAGTAGTAGGACAGGGGGCGTATCGGTTGGCTACACCTTC. Encoded protein: CASSRTGGVSVGYTF.

As DNA, the CDR3 is TGTGCCAGCAGCTTGGGTGGGGACAGGGCGTACGAGCAGTACTTC. Protein: CASSLGGDRAYEQYF. V usage is TRBV5-5 and J usage is TRBJ2-7; 9 nucleotides match TRBD1. This CDR3 comprises 15 residues. V trimming: 0 bases; J trimming: 4 bases; junction bases outside the gene matches: 5. CDR1 and CDR2 (germline): SGHKS, YYEKEE (reference sequence).

The chain couples TRBV6-4 to TRBJ2-1; unclear D gene. CDR1 is MRHNA, CDR2 SNTAGT, per germline. The CDR3 loop spans 14 amino acids. V shed 6 bases and J shed 8 bases, with 17 bases lying between them. CDR3 loop: CASSLRIGTDEQFF. The CDR3 DNA reads TGTGCCAGCAGCCTAAGAATTGGTACGGATGAGCAGTTCTTC.